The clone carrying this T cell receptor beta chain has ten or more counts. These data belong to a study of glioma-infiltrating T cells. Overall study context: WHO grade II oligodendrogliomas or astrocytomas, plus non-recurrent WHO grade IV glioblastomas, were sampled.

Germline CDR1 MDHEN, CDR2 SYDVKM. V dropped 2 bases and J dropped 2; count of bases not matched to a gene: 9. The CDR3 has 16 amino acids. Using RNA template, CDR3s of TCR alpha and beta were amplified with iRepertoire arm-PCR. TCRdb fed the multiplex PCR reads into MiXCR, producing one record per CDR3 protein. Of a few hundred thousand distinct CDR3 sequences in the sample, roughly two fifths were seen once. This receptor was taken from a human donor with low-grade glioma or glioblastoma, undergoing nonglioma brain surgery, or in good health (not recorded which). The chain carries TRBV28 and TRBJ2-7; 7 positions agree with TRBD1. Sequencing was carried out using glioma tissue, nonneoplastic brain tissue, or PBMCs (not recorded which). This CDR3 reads CASSLTYRGWTYEQYF. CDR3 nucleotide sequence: TGTGCCAGCAGTTTAACCTACAGGGGTTGGACCTACGAGCAGTACTTC.